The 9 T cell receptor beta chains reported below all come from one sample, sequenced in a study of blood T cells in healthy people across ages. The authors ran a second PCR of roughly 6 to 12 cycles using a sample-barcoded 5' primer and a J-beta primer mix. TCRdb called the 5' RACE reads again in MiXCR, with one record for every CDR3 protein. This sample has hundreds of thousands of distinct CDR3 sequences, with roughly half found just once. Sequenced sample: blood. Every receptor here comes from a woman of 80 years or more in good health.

CDR3 loop: CAIRSRDRGIDTEAFF. The CDR3 region has the DNA TGTGCCATCAGATCGCGGGACAGGGGAATCGACACTGAAGCTTTCTTT. This chain joins TRBV10-3 and TRBJ1-1; 10 positions agree with TRBD1. The length of the CDR3 is 16 residues. Trimming removed 6 bases from V and 3 bases from J; junction bases left unmatched: 10. Germline CDR1 ENHRY, CDR2 SYGVKD.

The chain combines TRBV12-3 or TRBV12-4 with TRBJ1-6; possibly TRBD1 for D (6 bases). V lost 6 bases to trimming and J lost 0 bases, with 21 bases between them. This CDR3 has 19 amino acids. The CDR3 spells CASRGATGSISSYNSPLHF. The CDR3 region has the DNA TGTGCCAGCAGGGGCGCGACAGGCTCAATTAGCTCCTATAATTCACCCCTCCACTTT.

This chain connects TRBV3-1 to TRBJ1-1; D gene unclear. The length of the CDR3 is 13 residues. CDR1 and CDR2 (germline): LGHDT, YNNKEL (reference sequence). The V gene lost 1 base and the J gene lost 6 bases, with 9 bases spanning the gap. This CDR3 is CASSQGDTPEAFF. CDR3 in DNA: TGTGCCAGCAGCCAAGGCGACACTCCTGAAGCTTTCTTT.

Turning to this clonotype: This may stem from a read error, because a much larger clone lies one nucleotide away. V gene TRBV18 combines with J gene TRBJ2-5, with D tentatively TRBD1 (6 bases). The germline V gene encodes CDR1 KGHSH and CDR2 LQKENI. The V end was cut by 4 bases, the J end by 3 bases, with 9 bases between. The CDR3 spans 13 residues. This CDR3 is CASSRQDKETQYF. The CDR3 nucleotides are TGTGCCAGCTCACGACAGGATAAAGAGACCCAGTACTTC.

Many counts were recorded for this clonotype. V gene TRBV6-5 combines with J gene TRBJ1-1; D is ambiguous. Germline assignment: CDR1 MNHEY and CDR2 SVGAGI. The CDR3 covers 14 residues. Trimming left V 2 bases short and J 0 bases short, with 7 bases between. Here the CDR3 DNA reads TGTGCCAGCAGTTACCGGGGAATGAACACTGAAGCTTTCTTT. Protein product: CASSYRGMNTEAFF.

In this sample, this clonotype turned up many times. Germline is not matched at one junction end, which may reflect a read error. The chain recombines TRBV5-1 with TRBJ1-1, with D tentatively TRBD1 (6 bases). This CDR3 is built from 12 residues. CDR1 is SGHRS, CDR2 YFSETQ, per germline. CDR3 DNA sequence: TGTGCCAGCAGCCCCGGGGGGGCGGAAGCTTTCTTT. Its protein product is CASSPGGAEAFF.

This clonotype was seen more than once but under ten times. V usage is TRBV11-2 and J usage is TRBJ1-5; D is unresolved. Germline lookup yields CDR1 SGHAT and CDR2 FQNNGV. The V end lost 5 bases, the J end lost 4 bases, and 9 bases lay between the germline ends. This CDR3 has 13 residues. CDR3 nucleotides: TGTGCCAGCAGCGCAGAAACGAATCAGCCCCAGCATTTT. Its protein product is CASSAETNQPQHF.

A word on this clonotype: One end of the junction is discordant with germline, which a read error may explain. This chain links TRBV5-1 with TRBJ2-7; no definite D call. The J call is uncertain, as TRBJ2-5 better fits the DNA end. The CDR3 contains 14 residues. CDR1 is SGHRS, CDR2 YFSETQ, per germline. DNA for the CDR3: TGCGCCAACAGCCTCGACGACGTAAGGGAGACCCAGTACTTC. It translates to CANSLDDVRETQYF.

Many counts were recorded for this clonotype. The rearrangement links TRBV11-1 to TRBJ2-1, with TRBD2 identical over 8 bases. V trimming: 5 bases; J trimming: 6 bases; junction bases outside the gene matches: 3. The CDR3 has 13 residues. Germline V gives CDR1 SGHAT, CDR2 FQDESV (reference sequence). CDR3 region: CASSAGLGNEQFF. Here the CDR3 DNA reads TGTGCCAGCAGCGCGGGACTAGGCAATGAGCAGTTCTTC.